The T cell receptor (beta chain) described here comes from a study of tumor-infiltrating lymphocytes in primary liver carcinoma. Priming with a constant-region primer yielded TCR beta cDNA from roughly 490 ng total RNA. Three nested multiplex PCR rounds, a slightly modified ARM-PCR method, built the TCR beta libraries. Rounds one and two of PCR, each of roughly 10 cycles, were primed with TRBV1-TRBV30 forward primers and a C-beta reverse primer. MiXCR, applied by TCRdb to the multiplex PCR reads, yields one record per CDR3 protein. This sample has just over 300,000 distinct CDR3 sequences, with approximately 58% found just once. Germline DNA was extracted too, while blood RNA derived from unsorted whole blood. CDR3 length: 12 amino acids. Trimming removed 6 bases at V and 5 bases at J, with 10 bases between. Germline CDR1 and CDR2: MDHEN and SYDVKM.

This TCR was recovered from a woman younger than 45 with primary liver carcinoma and hepatitis B virus infection. The chain joins TRBV28 to TRBJ1-2; no clear D gene. The specimen sequenced was peripheral blood. DNA of the CDR3: TGTGCCAGCAGCGACGCCCTATATGGCTACACCTTC. Protein: CASSDALYGYTF.